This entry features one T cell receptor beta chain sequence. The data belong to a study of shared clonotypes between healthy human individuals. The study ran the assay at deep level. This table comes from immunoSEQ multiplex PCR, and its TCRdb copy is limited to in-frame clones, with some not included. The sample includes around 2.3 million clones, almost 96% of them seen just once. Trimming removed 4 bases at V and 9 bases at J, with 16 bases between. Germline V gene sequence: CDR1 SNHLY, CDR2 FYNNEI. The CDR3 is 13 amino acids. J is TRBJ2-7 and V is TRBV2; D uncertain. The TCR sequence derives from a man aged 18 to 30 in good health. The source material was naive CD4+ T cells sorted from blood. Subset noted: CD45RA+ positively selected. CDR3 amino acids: CASSVSDRPVQYF. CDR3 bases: TGTGCCAGCAGTGTGAGTGATCGACCTGTGCAGTACTTC.